A single sample is the source of the 11 T cell receptor beta chains below, sequenced in a study of shared clonotypes between healthy human individuals (dated by TCRdb to between 2020 and 2021). Libraries were prepared through the immunoSEQ multiplex PCR assay. This is the immuneACCESS table as TCRdb keeps it, with only in-frame sequences that have V and J called. A part of the clones is gone; compared with another copy, unresolved V genes explain less than half, and the rest is unexplained. For this sample the table gives over 700,000 clones, of which about two thirds were detected only once. The top ten hold roughly 1.8% of the sample. Sequencing used memory CD4+ T cells sorted from blood. Explained via the paper, the cell subset or site label denotes: CD45RA-negative fraction. All receptors derive from a woman in her thirties in good health.

In this sample, this clone turned up once. The chain joins TRBV11-2 to TRBJ2-7; no clear D gene. Looked up from germline, CDR1 is SGHAT and CDR2 is FQNNGV. V gave up 0 bases and J gave up 5 bases, with 8 bases separating them. This CDR3 spans 13 amino acids. This chain's CDR3 is CASSLDRANEQYF. DNA of the CDR3: TGTGCCAGCAGCTTAGATCGGGCAAACGAGCAGTACTTC.

The chain employs TRBV7-9 and TRBJ1-1; D call uncertain. The CDR3 covers 13 residues. The V end was cut by 1 base, the J end by 2 bases, with 5 bases between. CDR1 SEHNR and CDR2 FQNEAQ come from the germline V gene (reference sequence). The CDR3 DNA follows: TGTGCCAGCAGCTTAGTCCAAAACACTGAAGCTTTCTTT. The encoded protein is CASSLVQNTEAFF.

V is TRBV7-3 and J is TRBJ2-3, with 11 bases identical to TRBD2. Trimming took 1 base from V and 2 from J; bases not matched to a gene: 2. Germline-derived CDR1 and CDR2 are SGHTA and FQGTGA. The CDR3 is 16 amino acids. The CDR3 DNA sequence: TGTGCCAGCAGCTTAAGGACTAGCGGGCTCACAGATACGCAGTATTTT. Its protein product is CASSLRTSGLTDTQYF. Full variable domain (remainder filled in from reference TRBV7-3 and TRBJ2-3): GAGVSQTPSNKVTEKGKYVELRCDPISGHTALYWYRQSLGQGPEFLIYFQGTGAADDSGLPNDRFFAVRPEGSVSTLKIQRTERGDSAVYLCASSLRTSGLTDTQYFGPGTRLTVL.

The chain uses TRBV18 and TRBJ2-7; the D gene is possibly TRBD2 (5 bases). Germline V CDR1 and CDR2: KGHSH, LQKENI. Trimming took off 3 bases at V and 4 bases at J, with 16 bases between the two ends. CDR3 length: 15 amino acids. DNA of the CDR3: TGTGCCAGCTCACCGAGATTTGGGGAGTTTTACGAGCAGTACTTC. This translates into CASSPRFGEFYEQYF.

The chain is built from TRBV6-6 and TRBJ2-7; 7 bases agree with TRBD1. From germline, CDR1 is MNHNY and CDR2 SVGAGI (reference sequence). This CDR3 region has 14 residues. V gave up 6 bases and J gave up 0 bases; unmatched junction bases: 5. The CDR3 sequence: CASRRGQDSYEQYF. The CDR3 nucleotides read TGTGCCAGCAGACGAGGACAGGACTCCTACGAGCAGTACTTC.

The chain combines TRBV15 with TRBJ2-1, with D perhaps matching TRBD1 or TRBD2 (5 bases each). The CDR3 loop spans 15 amino acids. V dropped 6 bases and J dropped 8 bases, with 20 bases sitting between them. The germline gives CDR1 LNHNV, CDR2 YYDKDF (reference sequence). The CDR3 DNA reads TGTGCCACCAGACTAGTGGGACCATACCCCCATGAGCAGTTCTTC. Protein sequence: CATRLVGPYPHEQFF.

Ten or more counts support this clone. J is TRBJ1-2 and V is TRBV6-6; 9 bases map to TRBD1. Germline lookup yields CDR1 MNHNY and CDR2 SVGAGI (reference sequence). V shed 5 bases and J 8 bases; nucleotides not matched to a gene: 12. This CDR3 region has 15 residues. In DNA, the CDR3 is TGTGCCAGCAGTCCAGAGGACAGGGGAGTAAGGGGCTACACCTTC. It codes for CASSPEDRGVRGYTF.

V usage is TRBV7-2 and J usage is TRBJ2-1; D is uncertain. Between the trimmed V and J ends, which lost 1 base and 8 bases, there was a span of 15 bases. Germline CDR1 SGHTA, CDR2 FQGNSA. The CDR3 has 15 residues. The CDR3, as DNA: TGTGCCAGCAGCTTAGGAGTCACCCCTAGGTATGAGCAGTTCTTC. This codes for CASSLGVTPRYEQFF.

This clone occurred once. The chain joins TRBV5-5 to TRBJ2-2; D call uncertain. Germline lookup yields CDR1 SGHKS and CDR2 YYEKEE (reference sequence). Trimming cost V 6 bases and J 0 bases, with 15 bases left between them. The CDR3 consists of 16 residues. As DNA, the CDR3 is TGTGCCAGCATCCAGCAGGCGCCTTCGAACACCGGGGAGCTGTTTTTT. Translated, it gives CASIQQAPSNTGELFF.

The V gene is TRBV29-1, the J gene TRBJ2-2, with 8 positions matching TRBD1. This CDR3 contains 15 residues. Trimming removed 5 bases from V and 3 bases from J; junction bases left unmatched: 8. From germline, CDR1 is SQVTM and CDR2 ANQGSEA. The CDR3 sequence is CSVRQGQEDTGELFF. CDR3 in DNA: TGCAGCGTTAGGCAGGGACAGGAGGACACCGGGGAGCTGTTTTTT.

The chain carries TRBV5-1 and TRBJ2-2; 11 bases are a match to TRBD2. The germline V gene has CDR1 SGHRS and CDR2 YFSETQ. There are 16 residues in the CDR3. The ends lost 4 bases at V and 5 bases at J; junction bases unmatched: 7. The CDR3 is CASSPGLAGRTGELFF. Written as DNA, the CDR3 is TGCGCCAGCAGCCCAGGACTAGCGGGCCGGACCGGGGAGCTGTTTTTT.